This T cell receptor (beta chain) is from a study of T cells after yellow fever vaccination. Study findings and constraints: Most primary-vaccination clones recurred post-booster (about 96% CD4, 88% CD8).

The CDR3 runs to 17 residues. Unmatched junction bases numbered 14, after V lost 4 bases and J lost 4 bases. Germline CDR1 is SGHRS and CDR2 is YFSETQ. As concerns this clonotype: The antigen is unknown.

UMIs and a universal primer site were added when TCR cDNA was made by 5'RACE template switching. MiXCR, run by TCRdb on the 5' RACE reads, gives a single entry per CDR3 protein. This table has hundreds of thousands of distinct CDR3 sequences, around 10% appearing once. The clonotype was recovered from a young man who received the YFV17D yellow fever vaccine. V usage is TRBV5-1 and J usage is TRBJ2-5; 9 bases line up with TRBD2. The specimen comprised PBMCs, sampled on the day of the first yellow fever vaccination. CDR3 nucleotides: TGCGCCAGCAGCCCCAGACTAGCGGCGAGGGTAGGAGAGACCCAGTACTTC. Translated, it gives CASSPRLAARVGETQYF.